One sample yielded the 18 T cell receptor beta chains listed below, sequenced in a study of blood T cell repertoires in COVID-19. Repertoires were generated with immunoSEQ multiplex PCR, while TCRdb's copy carries only in-frame clones and drops some. Of about 82,000 clones listed, around four fifths are singletons. The material sequenced was peripheral blood. All receptors come from a man aged 60 to 69 with COVID-19, enrolled during active disease.

The chain combines TRBV11-3 with TRBJ1-1, with D unresolved. CDR1 is SGHNT and CDR2 is YENEEA in the germline V gene. The CDR3 loop spans 12 amino acids. V was cut by 6 bases and J by 3 bases, with 8 bases left in between. CDR3 in DNA: TGTGCCAGCAGAAGAGGGCACACTGAAGCTTTCTTT. Its protein is CASRRGHTEAFF.

This clone was found a few times. DNA for the CDR3: TGTGCCTGGAGGAAGCCCGGGACAGGGAGTGGAAACACCATATATTTT. Residues: CAWRKPGTGSGNTIYF. The rearrangement uses TRBV30 and TRBJ1-3, with 9 positions matching TRBD1. The CDR3 consists of 16 residues. Germline V CDR1 and CDR2: GTSNPN, SVGIG (reference sequence). With V trimmed by 3 bases and J by 3 bases, 9 bases remained unmatched. The full variable domain, with the rest looked up from reference TRBV30 and TRBJ1-3, is SQTIHQWPATLVQPVGSPLSLECTVEGTSNPNLYWYRQAAGRGLQLLFYSVGIGQISSEVPQNLSASRPQDRQFILSSKKLLLSDSGFYLCAWRKPGTGSGNTIYFGEGSWLTVV.

The chain employs TRBV7-8 and TRBJ1-2, with a weak D call TRBD1 (5 bases). Germline assignment: CDR1 SGHVS and CDR2 FQNEAQ. The CDR3 is 15 residues long. Trimming stripped 1 base from V and 1 base from J, with 10 bases between. CDR3 bases: TGTGCCAGCAGCTTAGTAGGGGTATTTAACTATGGCTACACCTTC. Translation gives CASSLVGVFNYGYTF.

DNA of the CDR3: TGTGCCAGCAGCCTCAGCGGGAGCGAGACCGGGGAGCTGTTTTTT. Amino acid sequence: CASSLSGSETGELFF. The V call is TRBV9, the J call TRBJ2-2; 8 positions match TRBD2. V dropped 4 bases and J dropped 5; count of bases not matched to a gene: 7. This CDR3 has 15 amino acids. Germline CDR1 reads SGDLS; CDR2 reads YYNGEE.

This clone was counted a single time. Its ends do not fully match the called genes, so a read error is possible. The V and J genes are TRBV7-9 and TRBJ2-7, with 9 bases fitting TRBD2. Germline V gene sequence: CDR1 SEHNR, CDR2 FQNEAQ (reference sequence). The CDR3 extends over 16 amino acids. The CDR3 spells CVSSHSGGLLNYEQYF. CDR3 bases: TGTGTCAGCAGCCATAGCGGGGGCCTCCTTAATTACGAGCAGTACTTC.

In its sample, this clone was seen a few times. The rearrangement uses TRBV5-1 and TRBJ1-6, with 7 bases aligning to TRBD1. The V gene end was trimmed by 0 bases and the J gene end by 7 bases; junction bases not matched to a gene: 4. CDR1 is SGHRS and CDR2 is YFSETQ in the germline V gene. The CDR3 is 15 amino acids. CDR3 loop: CASSLEQGPNSPLHF. The CDR3, as DNA: TGCGCCAGCAGCTTGGAACAGGGGCCCAATTCACCCCTCCACTTT.

V usage is TRBV4-3 and J usage is TRBJ1-2, with 10 bases lining up with TRBD1. CDR3 length: 15 amino acids. Looked up from germline, CDR1 is LGHNA and CDR2 is YSLEER. V dropped 0 bases and J dropped 6; count of bases not matched to a gene: 4. The CDR3 DNA follows: TGCGCCAGCAGCCAAGATGGACAGGGGGTTAATGGCTACACCTTC. Protein: CASSQDGQGVNGYTF.

The chain uses TRBV27 and TRBJ1-4; D uncertain. The V end lost 3 bases, the J end lost 8 bases, and 13 bases lay between the germline ends. The CDR3 sequence is 14 residues long. Per the germline V gene, CDR1 is MNHEY and CDR2 is SMNVEV (reference sequence). CDR3 sequence reads: CASSFGRGREKLFF. CDR3 coding DNA: TGTGCCAGCAGTTTCGGACGGGGAAGGGAAAAACTGTTTTTT.

The chain joins TRBV7-6 to TRBJ1-1; D gene uncertain. The CDR3 length is 13 residues. CDR1 and CDR2 from the germline V gene are SGHVS and FNYEAQ. V lost 2 bases and J 1 base, leaving 5 bases between the germline ends. This CDR3 is CASSLQSNTEAFF. In nucleotides, the CDR3 is TGTGCCAGCAGCTTACAATCGAACACTGAAGCTTTCTTT.

V and J are TRBV6-4 and TRBJ2-1, with 10 bases that match TRBD2. This CDR3 contains 16 residues. V was clipped by 1 base and J by 7 bases; unmatched bases: 7. The V gene's germline CDR1 is MRHNA and CDR2 SNTAGT. CDR3 coding DNA: TGTGCCAGCAGTGACTGTCCTAGCGGGAGTGGGAATGAGCAGTTCTTC. Translating it yields CASSDCPSGSGNEQFF.

In this sample, this clone turned up once. The V call is TRBV5-8, the J call TRBJ2-5, with 10 bases identical to TRBD1. The CDR3 is 16 residues long. Germline values: CDR1 SGHTS, CDR2 YDEGEE. The J segment lost 4 bases and the V segment lost 0 bases, leaving 6 bases of the junction unmatched. CDR3 sequence: CASSLAGTGVGETQYF. CDR3 sequence (DNA): TGTGCCAGCAGCTTGGCCGGGACAGGGGTCGGAGAGACCCAGTACTTC.

This chain joins TRBV5-1 and TRBJ2-7; 7 bases line up with TRBD1. The J segment lost 2 bases and the V segment lost 3 bases, leaving 5 bases of the junction unmatched. CDR3 length: 14 residues. In germline, CDR1 is SGHRS, CDR2 YFSETQ. The CDR3, as DNA: TGCGCCAGCAGCTCACAGGGGTTCCCCTACGAGCAGTACTTC. It codes for CASSSQGFPYEQYF.

The J gene is TRBJ1-1, the V gene TRBV23-1; D unresolved. TRBV23-1 is given ORF status, its function remaining uncertain. CDR3 length: 11 residues. V was pared by 2 bases and J by 10 bases, with 8 bases between. The CDR3 loop reads CASSQRRRAFF. For the CDR3, the DNA is TGCGCCAGCAGTCAAAGGAGGAGAGCTTTCTTT.

Comment on this clone: Relative to the germline gene, one junction end is altered; a read error may explain this. The chain carries TRBV7-2 and TRBJ1-3; a weak D match, TRBD1 (6 bases). Per germline, CDR1 SGHTA and CDR2 FQGNSA. This CDR3 region has 13 residues. The CDR3 nucleotides are TGTGCCAGCAGCTTAGCCTCCCGGCAGGGGTTTAATTTT. Residues: CASSLASRQGFNF.

This clone was counted a few times. V gene TRBV27 combines with J gene TRBJ1-1; possible D gene TRBD1, 5 bases. Germline V gene data show CDR1 as MNHEY and CDR2 as SMNVEV (reference sequence). The CDR3 is 16 residues long. The germline V and J ends were trimmed by 4 bases and 0 bases, with 15 bases remaining between them. CDR3 region: CASSWGGAGLNTEAFF. Here the CDR3 DNA reads TGTGCCAGCAGTTGGGGGGGTGCAGGGCTGAACACTGAAGCTTTCTTT.

This clone was counted between two and nine times. This chain connects TRBV19 to TRBJ2-7; D possibly corresponds to TRBD1 (6 bases). Per the germline V gene, CDR1 is LNHDA and CDR2 is SQIVND (reference sequence). V was pared by 1 base and J by 2 bases, with 12 bases between. CDR3 length equals 15 residues. DNA for the CDR3: TGTGCCAGTAGTATAGTTTGGGGGCTCGCCTACGAGCAGTACTTC. As protein: CASSIVWGLAYEQYF.

The J gene is TRBJ1-2, the V gene TRBV7-2, with 8 bases lining up with TRBD1. The ends lost 2 bases at V and 7 bases at J; junction bases unmatched: 9. Germline CDR1 SGHTA, CDR2 FQGNSA. This CDR3 spans 15 amino acids. The CDR3 loop is CASSLRGQGAAGYTF. DNA of the CDR3: TGTGCCAGCAGCTTAAGGGGGCAGGGGGCAGCTGGCTACACCTTC.

The gene calls are TRBV4-1 and TRBJ2-1; tentatively, D is TRBD1 (5 bases). The CDR3 spans 15 residues. CDR1 MGHRA and CDR2 YSYEKL come from the germline V gene. Trimming took 3 bases from V and 5 from J, leaving 14 bases between them. CDR3 coding DNA: TGCGCCAGCAGCCACCCTGTGGGGCGGAACAATGAGCAGTTCTTC. Encoded protein: CASSHPVGRNNEQFF.